This TCR beta chain originates from a study of T cell responses to AZD1222 COVID-19 vaccine. Study-wide results and limits: Seropositive at baseline were only a handful of AZD1222 recipients. Nearly half of unique spike-specific TCRs reportedly avoided B.1.351 and B.1.1.7 mutated regions.

In germline, CDR1 is SGHNT, CDR2 YYREEE (reference sequence). The CDR3 is made up of 15 amino acids. The V gene end was trimmed by 4 bases and the J gene end by 3 bases; junction bases not matched to a gene: 3. On this clone itself: Antigen specificity is unknown.

TCRdb keeps only in-frame clones here, not all; method: immunoSEQ multiplex PCR. The table lists about 72,000 clones, around 86% of them singletons, with around 24% in the top ten. The V gene is TRBV5-4, the J gene TRBJ2-3; 12 bases fit TRBD2. The source is an adult in good health. This specimen consisted of peripheral blood, obtained on day 0 of AZD1222 vaccination. CDR3 DNA: TGTGCCAGCAGCCGGACTAGCGGGGATACAGATACGCAGTATTTT. Translating gives CASSRTSGDTDTQYF.